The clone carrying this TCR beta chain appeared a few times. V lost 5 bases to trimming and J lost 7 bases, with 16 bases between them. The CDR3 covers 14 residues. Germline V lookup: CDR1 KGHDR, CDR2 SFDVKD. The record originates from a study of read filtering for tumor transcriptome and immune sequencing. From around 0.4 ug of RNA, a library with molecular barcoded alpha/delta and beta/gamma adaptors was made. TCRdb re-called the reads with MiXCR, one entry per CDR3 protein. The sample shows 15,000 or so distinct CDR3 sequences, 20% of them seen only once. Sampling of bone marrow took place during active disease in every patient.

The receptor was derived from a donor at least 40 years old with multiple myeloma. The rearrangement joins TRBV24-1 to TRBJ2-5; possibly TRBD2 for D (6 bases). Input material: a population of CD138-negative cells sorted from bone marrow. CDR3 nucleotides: TGTGCCACCAGTGTCGCGGGACCGACCGGGACCCAGTACTTC. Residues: CATSVAGPTGTQYF.